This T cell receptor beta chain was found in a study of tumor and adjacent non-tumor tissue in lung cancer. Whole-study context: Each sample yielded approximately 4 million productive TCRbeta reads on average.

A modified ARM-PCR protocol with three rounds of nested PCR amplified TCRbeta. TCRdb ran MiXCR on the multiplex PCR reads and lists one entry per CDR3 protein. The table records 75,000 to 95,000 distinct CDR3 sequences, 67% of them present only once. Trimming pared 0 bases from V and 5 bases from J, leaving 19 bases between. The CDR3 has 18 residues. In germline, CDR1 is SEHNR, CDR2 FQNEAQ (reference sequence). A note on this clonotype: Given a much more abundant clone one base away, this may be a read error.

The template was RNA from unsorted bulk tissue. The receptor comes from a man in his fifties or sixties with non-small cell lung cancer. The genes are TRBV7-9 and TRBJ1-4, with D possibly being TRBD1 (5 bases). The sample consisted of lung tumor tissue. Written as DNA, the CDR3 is TGTGCCAGCAGCTTAGCAAAAACCGGGACGGTGGCAAATGAAAAACTGTTTTTT. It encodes CASSLAKTGTVANEKLFF.